This T cell receptor beta chain came from a study of cytomegalovirus exposure and HLA in healthy donors. The study ran its PCR with 60 Vbeta and 13 Jbeta primers. Produced via immunoSEQ multiplex PCR; TCRdb's table is partial and in-frame only. The sample comprises about 110,000 clones, 60% to 80% of which are singletons, and 2% to 2.5% rests with the top ten. The V gene lost 4 bases and the J gene lost 2 bases, with 6 bases spanning the gap. Germline V CDR1 and CDR2: SNHLY, FYNNEI. CDR3 length equals 13 residues. Sequencing input: PBMCs. V gene TRBV2 combines with J gene TRBJ2-4; no clear D. The sequence was collected from a man aged 40-49 years in good health and CMV-seronegative. The CDR3 here is CASSGGSKNIQYF. CDR3 coding DNA: TGTGCCAGCAGTGGAGGATCCAAAAACATTCAGTACTTC. The complete variable domain, with remaining parts taken from reference TRBV2 and TRBJ2-4, reads EPEVTQTPSHQVTQMGQEVILRCVPISNHLYFYWYRQILGQKVEFLVSFYNNEISEKSEIFDDQFSVERPDGSNFTLKIRSTKLEDSAMYFCASSGGSKNIQYFGAGTRLSVL.